This T cell receptor (beta chain) was obtained from a study of T cells in Graves' hyperthyroidism and ophthalmopathy. Turning to the study itself: Peripheral blood sampling occurred at initial diagnosis, before any treatment.

Broader study findings: Researchers found most expanded thyroid clonotypes above 0.001 in blood as well. Ophthalmopathy and stable hyperthyroidism were told apart by a 13 V-J model.

To note about this clonotype: Its antigen is not identified.

Those patients with uncontrolled infection, other autoimmune disease, pregnancy or lactation were excluded. Amplification of TCR beta CDR3 regions used RNA as the template. A first-round RT-PCR of the TCR CDR3 used the HTBI primer set. TCRdb fed the multiplex PCR reads into MiXCR, producing one record per CDR3 protein. This table has 380,000 or so distinct CDR3 sequences, roughly 13% appearing once. Deletions cut 5 bases from V and 3 bases from J, with 16 bases between. Germline CDR1 SGHTA, CDR2 FQGNSA. There are 15 residues in the CDR3. The chain couples TRBV7-2 to TRBJ1-1; tentative D call: TRBD1 (5 bases). This clonotype originated in a man aged 25-45 years with Graves' hyperthyroidism that later progressed to Graves' ophthalmopathy. Sequencing was carried out using blood. This CDR3 is CASSRERGLDTEAFF. The CDR3 DNA sequence: TGTGCCAGCAGCCGGGAGCGGGGGTTGGACACTGAAGCTTTCTTT. Full variable domain (outside the CDR3, taken from reference TRBV7-2 and TRBJ1-1): GAGVSQSPSNKVTEKGKDVELRCDPISGHTALYWYRQSLGQGLEFLIYFQGNSAPDKSGLPSDRFSAERTGGSVSTLTIQRTQQEDSAVYLCASSRERGLDTEAFFGQGTRLTVV.